A selection of T cell receptor beta chains follows, all from one sample in a study of blood T cell repertoires in COVID-19. The table came from immunoSEQ multiplex PCR; TCRdb's copy has only in-frame clones and leaves some out. This sample yields around 55,000 clones, of which around 80% are seen a single time; 5.9% belongs to the top ten. Sequencing was carried out using peripheral blood. These receptors were collected from a human donor in a cohort sampled during active or convalescent COVID-19. Each CDR3 is given with its conserved first and last residue. The order of the fields is J gene, V gene, CDR3 protein.

TRBJ2-7 | TRBV4-1 | CASSQGLDTYEQYF
TRBJ1-2 | TRBV18 | CASSPGATGGGYGYTF
TRBJ1-1 | TRBV29-1 | CSVENEVRTEAFF
TRBJ1-2 | TRBV5-4 | CASSLKGAPNYGYTF
TRBJ1-5 | TRBV6-6 | CASSLGQAPDRTQPQHF
TRBJ2-1 | TRBV5-6 | CASSLGVSTFYNEQFF
TRBJ1-4 | TRBV7-8 | CASSPRQGAREKLFF
TRBJ1-1 | TRBV6-4 | CASSDSKSRTDTEAFF
TRBJ1-2 | TRBV4-2 | CASSPRTGPPEGYTF
TRBJ1-2 | TRBV2 | CASSDATGRPYGYTF
TRBJ1-2 | TRBV4-3 | CASSLLTGDGYTF
TRBJ2-5 | TRBV9 | CASSARTSGGRETQYF
TRBJ1-5 | TRBV30 | CAWSRGSLGQPQHF
TRBJ1-4 | TRBV29-1 | CSVLWTPNEKLFF
TRBJ1-6 | TRBV11-2 | CASSPAQAGGESPLHF
TRBJ2-3 | TRBV7-3 | CASSLTGRSLNTDTQYF
TRBJ2-1 | TRBV10-3 | CAISESTAGGSYNEQFF
TRBJ1-3 | TRBV5-5 | CASSPPGGLQGNTIYF
TRBJ1-3 | TRBV18 | CASSSTGGLSSGNTIYF
TRBJ1-1 | TRBV7-9 | CASSSGYTEAFF
TRBJ2-3 | TRBV9 | CASSTATSRGDTQYF
TRBJ1-2 | TRBV7-2 | CASSLQGTHYGYTF
TRBJ2-1 | TRBV5-6 | CASSPVGGVTYNEQFF
TRBJ2-5 | TRBV6-5 | CASSYSSGEQETQYF
TRBJ1-6 | TRBV7-2 | CASSHPPGQATNSPLHF